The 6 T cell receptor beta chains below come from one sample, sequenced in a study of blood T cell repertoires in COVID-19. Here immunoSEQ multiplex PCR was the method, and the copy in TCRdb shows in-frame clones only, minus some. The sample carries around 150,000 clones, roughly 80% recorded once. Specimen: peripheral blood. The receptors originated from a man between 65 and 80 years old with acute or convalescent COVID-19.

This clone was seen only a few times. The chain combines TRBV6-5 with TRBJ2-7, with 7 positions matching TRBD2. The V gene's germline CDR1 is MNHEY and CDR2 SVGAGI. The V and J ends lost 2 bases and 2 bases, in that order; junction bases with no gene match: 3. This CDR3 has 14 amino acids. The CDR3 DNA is TGTGCCAGCAGTTACGAGGGGACTACCTACGAGCAGTACTTC. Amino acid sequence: CASSYEGTTYEQYF.

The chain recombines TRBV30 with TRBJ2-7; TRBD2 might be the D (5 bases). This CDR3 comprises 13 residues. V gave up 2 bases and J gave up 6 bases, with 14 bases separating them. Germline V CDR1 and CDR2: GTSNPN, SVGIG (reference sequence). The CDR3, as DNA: TGTGCCTGGAGTCCGGGGTCCCCGGGCGAGCAGTACTTC. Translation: CAWSPGSPGEQYF. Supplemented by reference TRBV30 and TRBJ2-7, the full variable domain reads SQTIHQWPATLVQPVGSPLSLECTVEGTSNPNLYWYRQAAGRGLQLLFYSVGIGQISSEVPQNLSASRPQDRQFILSSKKLLLSDSGFYLCAWSPGSPGEQYFGPGTRLTVT.

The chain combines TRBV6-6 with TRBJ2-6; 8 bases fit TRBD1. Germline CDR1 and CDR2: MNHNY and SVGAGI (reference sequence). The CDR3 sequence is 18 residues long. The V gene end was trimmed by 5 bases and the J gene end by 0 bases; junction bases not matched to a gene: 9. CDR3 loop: CASSRGQVYGSGANVLTF. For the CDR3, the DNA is TGTGCCAGCAGTCGGGGACAGGTTTACGGCTCTGGGGCCAACGTCCTGACTTTC.

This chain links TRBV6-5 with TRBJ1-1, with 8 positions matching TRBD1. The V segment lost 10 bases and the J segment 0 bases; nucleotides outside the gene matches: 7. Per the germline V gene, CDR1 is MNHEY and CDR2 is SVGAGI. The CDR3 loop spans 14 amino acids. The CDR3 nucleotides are TGTGCCACCCGAGTGACAGGGGTGAACACTGAAGCTTTCTTT. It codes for CATRVTGVNTEAFF.

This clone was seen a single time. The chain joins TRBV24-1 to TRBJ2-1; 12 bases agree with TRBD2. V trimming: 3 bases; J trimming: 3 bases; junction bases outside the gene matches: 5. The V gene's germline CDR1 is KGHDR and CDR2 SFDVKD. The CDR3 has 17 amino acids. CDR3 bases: TGTGCCACCAGTGATAATGAGGGACTAGCGGGCTACAATGAGCAGTTCTTC. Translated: CATSDNEGLAGYNEQFF.

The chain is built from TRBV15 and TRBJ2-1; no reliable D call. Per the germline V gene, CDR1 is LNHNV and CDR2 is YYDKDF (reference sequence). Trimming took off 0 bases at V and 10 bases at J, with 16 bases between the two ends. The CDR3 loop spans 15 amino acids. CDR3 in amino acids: CATSRDQAWRREQFF. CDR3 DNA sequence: TGTGCCACCAGCAGAGACCAGGCCTGGCGCCGCGAGCAGTTCTTC.